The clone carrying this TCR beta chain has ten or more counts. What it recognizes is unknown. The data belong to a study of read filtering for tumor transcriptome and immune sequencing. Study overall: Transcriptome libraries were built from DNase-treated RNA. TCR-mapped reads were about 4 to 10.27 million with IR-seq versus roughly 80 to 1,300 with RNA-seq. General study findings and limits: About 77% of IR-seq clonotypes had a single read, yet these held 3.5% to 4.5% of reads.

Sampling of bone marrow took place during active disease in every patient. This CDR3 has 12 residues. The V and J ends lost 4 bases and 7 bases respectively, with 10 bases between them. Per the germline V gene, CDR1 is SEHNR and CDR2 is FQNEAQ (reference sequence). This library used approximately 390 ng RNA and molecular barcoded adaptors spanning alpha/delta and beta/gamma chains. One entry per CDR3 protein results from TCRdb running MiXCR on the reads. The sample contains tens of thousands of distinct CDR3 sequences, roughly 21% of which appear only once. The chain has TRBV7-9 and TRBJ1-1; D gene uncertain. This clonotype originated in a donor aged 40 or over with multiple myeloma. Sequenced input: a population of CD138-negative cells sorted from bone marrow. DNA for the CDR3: TGTGCCAGCAGCTCGGTCTCCTTTGAAGCTTTCTTT. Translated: CASSSVSFEAFF.